This T cell receptor beta chain was documented in a study of blood T cell repertoires in COVID-19. Study information: T cells, B-cell-depleted T cells, or PBMCs supplied cDNA or gDNA.

Original processing notes: It was from reference gene primer amplification that nucleated cell counts were estimated. The table came from immunoSEQ multiplex PCR; TCRdb's copy has only in-frame clones and leaves some out. V, J and clone size were drawn from that table, and D and trimming were deduced from the DNA. The profile shows 150,000 to 200,000 clones, around 80% of them singletons. Germline CDR1 and CDR2: MNHEY and SVGAGI. The CDR3 sequence is 14 residues long. Between the trimmed V and J ends, which lost 2 bases and 1 base, there was a span of 9 bases. Sequencing was done on a sample of peripheral blood. The TCR comes from a woman over 75 with COVID-19, enrolled during active disease. The genes are TRBV6-5 and TRBJ2-7; no firm D call. CDR3: CASSYGRDSYEQYF. The CDR3 DNA reads TGTGCCAGCAGTTACGGGCGCGATTCCTACGAGCAGTACTTC.